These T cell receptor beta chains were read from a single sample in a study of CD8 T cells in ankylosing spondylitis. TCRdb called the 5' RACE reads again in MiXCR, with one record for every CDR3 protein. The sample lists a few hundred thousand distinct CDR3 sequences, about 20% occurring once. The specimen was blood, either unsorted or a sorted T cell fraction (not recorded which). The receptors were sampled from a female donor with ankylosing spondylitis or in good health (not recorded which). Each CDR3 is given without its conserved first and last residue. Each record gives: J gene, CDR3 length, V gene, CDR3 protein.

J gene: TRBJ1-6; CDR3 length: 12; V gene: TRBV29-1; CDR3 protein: SVGTGSGNSPLH
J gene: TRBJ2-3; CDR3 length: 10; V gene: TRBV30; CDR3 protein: AWSVKTDTQY
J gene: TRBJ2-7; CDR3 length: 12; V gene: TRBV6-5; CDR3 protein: ASSYSNPGYEQY
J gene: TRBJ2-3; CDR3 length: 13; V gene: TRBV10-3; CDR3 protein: AISELSVGTDTQY
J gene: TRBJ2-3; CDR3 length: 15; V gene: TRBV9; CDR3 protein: ASSVAGTSGTADTQY
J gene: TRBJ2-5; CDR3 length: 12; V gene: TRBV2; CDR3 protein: ASSRLAGVETQY
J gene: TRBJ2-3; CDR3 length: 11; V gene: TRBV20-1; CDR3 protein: SASLAGADTQY
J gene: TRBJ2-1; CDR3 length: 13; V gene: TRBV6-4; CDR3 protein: ASSPTSDPYNEQF
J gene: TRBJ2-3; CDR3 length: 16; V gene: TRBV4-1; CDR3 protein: ASSQEAILAGATDTQY
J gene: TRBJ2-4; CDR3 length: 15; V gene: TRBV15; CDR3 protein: ATSRAPGRKAKNIQY
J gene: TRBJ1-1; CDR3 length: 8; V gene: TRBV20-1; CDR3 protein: SARDRWAF
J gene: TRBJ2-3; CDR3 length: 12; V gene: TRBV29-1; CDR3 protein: SVDRLAAADTQY
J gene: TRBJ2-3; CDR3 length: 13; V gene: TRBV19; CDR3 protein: ASSMGQGRTDTQY
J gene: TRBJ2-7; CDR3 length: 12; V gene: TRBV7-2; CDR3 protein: ASSPDASSYEQY
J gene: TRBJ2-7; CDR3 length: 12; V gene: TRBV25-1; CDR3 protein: ASSGGPLSYEQY
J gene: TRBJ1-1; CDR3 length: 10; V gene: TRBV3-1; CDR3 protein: ASSQAKHSAF
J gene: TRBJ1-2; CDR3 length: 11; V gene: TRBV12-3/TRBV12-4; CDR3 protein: ASIPGAGGGYT
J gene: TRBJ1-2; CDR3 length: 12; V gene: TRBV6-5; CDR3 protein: ASSYTTRGQGYT
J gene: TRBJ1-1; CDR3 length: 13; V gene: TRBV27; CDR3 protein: ASSSPGRNNTEAF
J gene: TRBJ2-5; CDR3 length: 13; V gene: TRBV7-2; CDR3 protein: ASSLLSSGRGSQY
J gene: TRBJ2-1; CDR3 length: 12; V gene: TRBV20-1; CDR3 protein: SAQGLAGGDEQF
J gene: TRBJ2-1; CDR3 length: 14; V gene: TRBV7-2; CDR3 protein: ASSLDTGSSYNEQF
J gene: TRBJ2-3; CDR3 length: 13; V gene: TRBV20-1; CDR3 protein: SAQGPSGRTDTQY
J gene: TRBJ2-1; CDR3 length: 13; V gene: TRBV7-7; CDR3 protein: ASSPGTSVHNEQF
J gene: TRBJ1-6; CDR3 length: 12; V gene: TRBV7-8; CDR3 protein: ASKHHWGDSPLH
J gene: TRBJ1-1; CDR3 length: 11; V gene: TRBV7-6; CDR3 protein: ASRRQPNTEAF
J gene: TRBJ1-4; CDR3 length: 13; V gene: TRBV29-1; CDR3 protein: SVGDSSTANEKLF
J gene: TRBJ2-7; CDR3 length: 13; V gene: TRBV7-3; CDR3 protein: ASSLWGNSIYEQY
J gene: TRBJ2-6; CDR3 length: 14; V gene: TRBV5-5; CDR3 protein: ASSLLDRSGANVLT
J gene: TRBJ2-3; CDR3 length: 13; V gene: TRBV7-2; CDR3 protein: ASSQMAGETDTQY
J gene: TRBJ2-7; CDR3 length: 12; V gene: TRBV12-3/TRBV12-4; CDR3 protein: ASSQTEERGEQY
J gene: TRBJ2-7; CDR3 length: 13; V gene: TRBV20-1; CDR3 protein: SALIAGRMVGEQY
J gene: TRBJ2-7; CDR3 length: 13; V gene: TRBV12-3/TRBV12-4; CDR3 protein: ASSSHLSGRYEQY
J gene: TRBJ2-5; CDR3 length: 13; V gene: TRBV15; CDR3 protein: ATSRDVRLAETQY
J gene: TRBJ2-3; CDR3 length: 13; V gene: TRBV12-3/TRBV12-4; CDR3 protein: ASSPLAGGPDTQY
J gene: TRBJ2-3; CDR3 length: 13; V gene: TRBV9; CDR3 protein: ASSRYLESTDTQY
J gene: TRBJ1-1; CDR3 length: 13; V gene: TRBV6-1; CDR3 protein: ASTETGHRNTEAF
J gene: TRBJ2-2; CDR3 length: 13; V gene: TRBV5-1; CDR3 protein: ASSLASRTRGELF
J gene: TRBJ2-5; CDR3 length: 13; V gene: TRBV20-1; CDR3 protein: SARVLAGAQETQY
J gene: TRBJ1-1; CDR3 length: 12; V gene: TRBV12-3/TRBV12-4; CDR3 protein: ASSFTGKNTEAF
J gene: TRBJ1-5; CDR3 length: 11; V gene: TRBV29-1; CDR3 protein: SVARASNQPQH
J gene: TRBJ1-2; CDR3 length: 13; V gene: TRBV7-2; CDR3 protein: ASSLVRTSNYGYT
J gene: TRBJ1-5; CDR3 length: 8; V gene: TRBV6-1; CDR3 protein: ASSGGPQH
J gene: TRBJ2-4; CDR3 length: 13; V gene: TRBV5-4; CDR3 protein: ASSLGRLAKNIQY
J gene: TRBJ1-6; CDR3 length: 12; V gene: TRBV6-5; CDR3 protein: ASSYQGGNSPLH
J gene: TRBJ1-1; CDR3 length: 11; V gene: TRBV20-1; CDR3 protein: SPVGDSDTEAF
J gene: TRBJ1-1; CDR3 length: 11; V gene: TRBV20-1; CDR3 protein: SARNRANTEAF
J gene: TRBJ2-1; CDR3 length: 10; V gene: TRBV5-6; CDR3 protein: ASSLSVGMQF
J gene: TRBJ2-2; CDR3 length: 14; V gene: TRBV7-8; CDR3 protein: ASSLGSGQGHGELF
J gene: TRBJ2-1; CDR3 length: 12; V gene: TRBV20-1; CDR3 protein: SARRTSLYNEQF
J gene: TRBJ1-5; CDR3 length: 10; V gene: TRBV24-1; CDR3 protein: ATSATTGPQH
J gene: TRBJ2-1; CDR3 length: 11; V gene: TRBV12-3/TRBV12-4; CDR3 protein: ASSRRSGDEQF
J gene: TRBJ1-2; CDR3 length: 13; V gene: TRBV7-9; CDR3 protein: ASSLDPHGLHGYT
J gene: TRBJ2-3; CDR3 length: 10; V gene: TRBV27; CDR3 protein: ASSLSGQARY